A selection of T cell receptor beta chains follows, all from one sample in a study of blood T cells in healthy people across ages. Using its own MiXCR run on the 5' RACE reads, TCRdb lists one record per CDR3 protein. Of 1.5 million to 2 million distinct CDR3 sequences listed, 49% are singletons. Sequencing used blood. These receptors came from a woman aged 40 to 50 in good health. Each CDR3 is given without its conserved first and last residue. The order of the fields is D gene, J gene, V gene, CDR3 protein. The D gene is left open where the match is weak.

D gene: TRBD1; J gene: TRBJ1-5; V gene: TRBV28; CDR3 protein: ASTHFTGTGVNQPQH
D gene: -; J gene: TRBJ2-5; V gene: TRBV20-1; CDR3 protein: SAILAVQETQY
D gene: -; J gene: TRBJ1-2; V gene: TRBV29-1; CDR3 protein: SVEQGLYGYT
D gene: -; J gene: TRBJ2-1; V gene: TRBV9; CDR3 protein: ASSVGWGGSNEQF
D gene: TRBD1; J gene: TRBJ1-5; V gene: TRBV7-2; CDR3 protein: ASSSEGQPEPQH
D gene: -; J gene: TRBJ2-3; V gene: TRBV7-3; CDR3 protein: ASSPTRGGTDTQY
D gene: -; J gene: TRBJ1-6; V gene: TRBV4-1; CDR3 protein: ASSQWGGRNSPLH
D gene: -; J gene: TRBJ1-2; V gene: TRBV7-9; CDR3 protein: ASSLTHRVVGGYT
D gene: TRBD1; J gene: TRBJ1-5; V gene: TRBV20-1; CDR3 protein: SAWTGQYSNQPQH
D gene: TRBD2; J gene: TRBJ2-3; V gene: TRBV6-1; CDR3 protein: ASIQRASGGKDTQY
D gene: -; J gene: TRBJ1-6; V gene: TRBV2; CDR3 protein: ASSLTDSPLH
D gene: TRBD2; J gene: TRBJ2-1; V gene: TRBV7-8; CDR3 protein: ASSPRRLSGTYNEQF
D gene: -; J gene: TRBJ2-1; V gene: TRBV11-2; CDR3 protein: ASSLRDPYYSNNEQF
D gene: TRBD2; J gene: TRBJ2-1; V gene: TRBV11-3; CDR3 protein: ASSLDGTSGGGTYNEQF
D gene: TRBD1; J gene: -; V gene: TRBV6-2/TRBV6-3; CDR3 protein: ASSYSIGIADRVRETQY
D gene: -; J gene: TRBJ2-7; V gene: TRBV6-2/TRBV6-3; CDR3 protein: ASSYAGLSYEQY
D gene: -; J gene: TRBJ2-1; V gene: TRBV7-8; CDR3 protein: ASSPSQYLEF
D gene: -; J gene: TRBJ2-6; V gene: TRBV5-6; CDR3 protein: ASSSLWDASDSGANVLT
D gene: TRBD1; J gene: -; V gene: TRBV2; CDR3 protein: ATKGQGVIETQY
D gene: -; J gene: TRBJ1-6; V gene: TRBV6-1; CDR3 protein: ASSDPGWRPLH
D gene: -; J gene: TRBJ2-7; V gene: TRBV12-3/TRBV12-4; CDR3 protein: ASWTIGGATGGQY
D gene: -; J gene: TRBJ2-7; V gene: TRBV13; CDR3 protein: ASSRGLHEQY
D gene: TRBD2; J gene: TRBJ2-3; V gene: TRBV6-6; CDR3 protein: ASSFLSGEASDTQY
D gene: -; J gene: TRBJ1-5; V gene: TRBV29-1; CDR3 protein: SVDAGTGNQPQH
D gene: -; J gene: -; V gene: TRBV6-5; CDR3 protein: AGSYESGTLDEQY
D gene: -; J gene: TRBJ2-5; V gene: TRBV7-2; CDR3 protein: ASSGDNRETQY
D gene: TRBD2; J gene: TRBJ2-1; V gene: TRBV12-3/TRBV12-4; CDR3 protein: ASSVRLAGAHNEQF
D gene: -; J gene: -; V gene: TRBV4-3; CDR3 protein: ASSQDRQSYNEQY
D gene: TRBD2; J gene: TRBJ2-5; V gene: TRBV20-1; CDR3 protein: SARPGTSVSQETQY